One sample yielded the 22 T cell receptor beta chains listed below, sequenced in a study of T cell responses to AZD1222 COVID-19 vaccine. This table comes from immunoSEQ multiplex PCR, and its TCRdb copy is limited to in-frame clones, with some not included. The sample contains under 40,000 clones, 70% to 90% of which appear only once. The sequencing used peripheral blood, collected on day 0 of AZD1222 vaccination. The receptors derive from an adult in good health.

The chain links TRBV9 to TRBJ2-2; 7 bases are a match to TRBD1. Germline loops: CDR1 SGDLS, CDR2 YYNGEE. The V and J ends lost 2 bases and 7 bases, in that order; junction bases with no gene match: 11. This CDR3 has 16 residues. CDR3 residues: CASSVLGTAVGGELFF. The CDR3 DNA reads TGTGCCAGCAGCGTCCTTGGGACAGCCGTAGGCGGGGAGCTGTTTTTT.

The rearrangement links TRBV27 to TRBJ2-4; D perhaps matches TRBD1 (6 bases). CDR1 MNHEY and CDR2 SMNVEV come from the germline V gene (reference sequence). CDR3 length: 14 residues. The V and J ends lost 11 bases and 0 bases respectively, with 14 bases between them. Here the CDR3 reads CAATGHRAKNIQYF. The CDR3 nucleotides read TGTGCCGCAACGGGACATAGAGCCAAAAACATTCAGTACTTC.

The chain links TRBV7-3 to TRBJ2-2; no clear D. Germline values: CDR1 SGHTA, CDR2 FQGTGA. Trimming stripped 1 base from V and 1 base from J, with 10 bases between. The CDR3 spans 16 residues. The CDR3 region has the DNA TGTGCCAGCAGCTTAAAGTCGACGGGGAACACCGGGGAGCTGTTTTTT. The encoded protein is CASSLKSTGNTGELFF.

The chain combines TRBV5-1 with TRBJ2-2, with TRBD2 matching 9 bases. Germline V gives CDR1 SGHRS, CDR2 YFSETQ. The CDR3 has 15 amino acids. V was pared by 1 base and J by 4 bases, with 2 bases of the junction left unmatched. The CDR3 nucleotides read TGCGCCAGCAGCTTGCTACTAGCGGGCACCGGGGAGCTGTTTTTT. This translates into CASSLLLAGTGELFF.

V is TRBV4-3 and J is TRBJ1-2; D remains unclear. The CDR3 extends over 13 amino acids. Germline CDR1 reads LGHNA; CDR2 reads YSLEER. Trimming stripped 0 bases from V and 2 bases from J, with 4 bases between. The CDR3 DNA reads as TGCGCCAGCAGCCAAGACCAGAACTATGGCTACACCTTC. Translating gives CASSQDQNYGYTF.

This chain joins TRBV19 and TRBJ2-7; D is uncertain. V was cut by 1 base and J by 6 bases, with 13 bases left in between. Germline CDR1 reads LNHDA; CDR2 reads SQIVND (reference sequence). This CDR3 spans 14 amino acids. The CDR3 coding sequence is TGTGCCAGTAGTATAGCCCTTTGGGGTACCGAGCAGTACTTC. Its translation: CASSIALWGTEQYF.

The CDR3 sequence: CASSGGLAGSRDTQYF. The CDR3 DNA reads as TGTGCCAGCAGTGGTGGACTAGCGGGTTCTAGGGATACGCAGTATTTT. The chain uses TRBV25-1 and TRBJ2-3; 11 bases are shared with TRBD2. From germline, CDR1 is MGHDK and CDR2 SYGVNS. After removal of 4 bases from V and 6 bases from J, the junction contained 9 bases not matched to a gene. This CDR3 comprises 16 residues.

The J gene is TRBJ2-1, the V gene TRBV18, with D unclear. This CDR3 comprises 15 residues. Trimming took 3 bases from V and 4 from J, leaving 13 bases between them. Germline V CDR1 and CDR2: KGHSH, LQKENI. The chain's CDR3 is CASSPSSQGYNEQFF. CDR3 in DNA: TGTGCCAGCTCACCCTCCTCCCAAGGTTACAATGAGCAGTTCTTC.

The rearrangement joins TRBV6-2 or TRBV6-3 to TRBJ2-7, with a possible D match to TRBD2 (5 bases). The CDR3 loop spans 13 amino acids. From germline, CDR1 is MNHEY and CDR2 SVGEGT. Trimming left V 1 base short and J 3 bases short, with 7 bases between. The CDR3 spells CASSYLRDYEQYF. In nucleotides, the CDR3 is TGTGCCAGCAGTTACTTGAGGGACTACGAGCAGTACTTC.

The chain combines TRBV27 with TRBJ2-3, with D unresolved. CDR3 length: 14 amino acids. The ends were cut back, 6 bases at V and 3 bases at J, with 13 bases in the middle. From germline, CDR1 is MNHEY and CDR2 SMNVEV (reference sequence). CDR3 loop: CASRVYGWTDTQYF. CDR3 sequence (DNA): TGTGCCAGCAGAGTTTACGGGTGGACAGATACGCAGTATTTT.

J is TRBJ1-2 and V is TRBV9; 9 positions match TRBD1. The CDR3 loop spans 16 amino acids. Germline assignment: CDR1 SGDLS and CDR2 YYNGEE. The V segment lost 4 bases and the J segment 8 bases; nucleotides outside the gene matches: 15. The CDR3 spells CASSPAGTGREGGYTF. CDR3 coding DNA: TGTGCCAGCAGCCCCGCCGGGACAGGGCGCGAAGGAGGCTACACCTTC. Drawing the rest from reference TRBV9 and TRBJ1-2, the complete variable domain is DSGVTQTPKHLITATGQRVTLRCSPRSGDLSVYWYQQSLDQGLQFLIQYYNGEERAKGNILERFSAQQFPDLHSELNLSSLELGDSALYFCASSPAGTGREGGYTFGSGTRLTVV.

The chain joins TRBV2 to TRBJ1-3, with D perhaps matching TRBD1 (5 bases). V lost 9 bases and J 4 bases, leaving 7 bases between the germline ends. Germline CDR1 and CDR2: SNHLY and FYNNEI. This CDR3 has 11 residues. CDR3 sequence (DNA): TGTGCCAGTCGGACAGGAAACACCATATATTTT. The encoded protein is CASRTGNTIYF.

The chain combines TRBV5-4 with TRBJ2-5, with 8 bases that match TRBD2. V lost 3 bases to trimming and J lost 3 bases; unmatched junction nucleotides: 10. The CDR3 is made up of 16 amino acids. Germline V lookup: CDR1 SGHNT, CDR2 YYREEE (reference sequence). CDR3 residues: CASSSVISGGEETQYF. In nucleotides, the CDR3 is TGTGCCAGCAGCTCCGTTATCTCGGGGGGGGAAGAGACCCAGTACTTC.

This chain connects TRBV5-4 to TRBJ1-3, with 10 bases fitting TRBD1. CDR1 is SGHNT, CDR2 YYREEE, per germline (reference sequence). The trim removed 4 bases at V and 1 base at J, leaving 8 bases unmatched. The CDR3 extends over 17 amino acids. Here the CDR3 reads CASSQELGQGSGNTIYF. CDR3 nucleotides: TGTGCCAGCAGCCAAGAGTTGGGACAGGGGTCTGGAAACACCATATATTTT.

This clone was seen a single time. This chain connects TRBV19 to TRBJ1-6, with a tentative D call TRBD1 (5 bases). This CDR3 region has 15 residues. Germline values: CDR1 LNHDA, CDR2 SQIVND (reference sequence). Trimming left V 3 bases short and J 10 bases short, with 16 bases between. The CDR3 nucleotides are TGTGCCAGTAGTATTTTCAGGCAGGGAGAATCACCCCTCCACTTT. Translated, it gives CASSIFRQGESPLHF.

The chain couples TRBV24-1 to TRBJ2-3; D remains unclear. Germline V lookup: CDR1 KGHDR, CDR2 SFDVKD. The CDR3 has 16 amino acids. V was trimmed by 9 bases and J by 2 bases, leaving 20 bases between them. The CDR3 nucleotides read TGTGCCACCGGTTGGGGAAGACTCGGCTTCACAGATACGCAGTATTTT. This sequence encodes CATGWGRLGFTDTQYF.

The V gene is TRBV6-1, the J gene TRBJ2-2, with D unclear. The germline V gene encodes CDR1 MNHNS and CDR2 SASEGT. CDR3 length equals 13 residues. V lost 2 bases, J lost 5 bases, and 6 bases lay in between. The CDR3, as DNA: TGTGCCAGCAGTGAAACTTATACCGGGGAGCTGTTTTTT. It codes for CASSETYTGELFF.

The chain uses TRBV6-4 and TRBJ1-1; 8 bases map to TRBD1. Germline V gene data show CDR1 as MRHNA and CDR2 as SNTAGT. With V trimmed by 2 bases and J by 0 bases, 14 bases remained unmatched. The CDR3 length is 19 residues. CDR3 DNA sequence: TGTGCCAGCAGTGACAACCTCGGGTTTTGGGACAGGTTGAACACTGAAGCTTTCTTT. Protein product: CASSDNLGFWDRLNTEAFF.

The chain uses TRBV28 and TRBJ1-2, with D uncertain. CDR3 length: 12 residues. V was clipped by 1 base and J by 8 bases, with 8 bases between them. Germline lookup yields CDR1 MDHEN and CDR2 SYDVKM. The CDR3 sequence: CASSLLSGGYTF. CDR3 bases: TGTGCCAGCAGTTTATTGTCCGGGGGCTACACCTTC.

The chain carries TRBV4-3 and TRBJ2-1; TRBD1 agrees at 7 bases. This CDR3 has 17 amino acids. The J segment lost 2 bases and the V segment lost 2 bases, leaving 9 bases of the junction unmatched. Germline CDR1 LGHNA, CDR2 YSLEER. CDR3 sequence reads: CASSQTLQGPAYNEQFF. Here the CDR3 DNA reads TGCGCCAGCAGCCAAACATTACAGGGGCCCGCCTACAATGAGCAGTTCTTC.

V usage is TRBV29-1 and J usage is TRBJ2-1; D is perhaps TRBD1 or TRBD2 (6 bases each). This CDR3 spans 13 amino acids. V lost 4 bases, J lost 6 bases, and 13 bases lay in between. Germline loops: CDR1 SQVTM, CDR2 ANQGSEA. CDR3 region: CSVVGGKSNEQFF. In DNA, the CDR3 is TGCAGCGTTGTGGGGGGCAAAAGCAATGAGCAGTTCTTC.

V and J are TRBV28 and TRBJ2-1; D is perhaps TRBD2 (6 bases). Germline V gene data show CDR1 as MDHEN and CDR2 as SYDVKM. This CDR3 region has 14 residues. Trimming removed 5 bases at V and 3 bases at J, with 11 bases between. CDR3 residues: CASSPLGGYNEQFF. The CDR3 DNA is TGTGCCAGCAGTCCCCTCGGGGGCTACAATGAGCAGTTCTTC. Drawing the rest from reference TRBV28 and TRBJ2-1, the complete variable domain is DVKVTQSSRYLVKRTGEKVFLECVQDMDHENMFWYRQDPGLGLRLIYFSYDVKMKEKGDIPEGYSVSREKKERFSLILESASTNQTSMYLCASSPLGGYNEQFFGPGTRLTVL.